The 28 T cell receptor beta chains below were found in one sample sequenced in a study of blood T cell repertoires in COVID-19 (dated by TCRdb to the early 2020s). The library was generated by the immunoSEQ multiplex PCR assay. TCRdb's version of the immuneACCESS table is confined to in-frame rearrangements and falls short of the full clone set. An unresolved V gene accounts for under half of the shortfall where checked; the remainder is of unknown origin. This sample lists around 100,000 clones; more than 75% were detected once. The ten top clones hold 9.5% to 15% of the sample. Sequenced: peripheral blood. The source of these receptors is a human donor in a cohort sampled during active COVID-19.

The CDR3 DNA follows: TGCAGCGTGACGGACAAATGGAACACTGAAGCTTTCTTT. Translated, it gives CSVTDKWNTEAFF. This chain uses TRBV29-1 with TRBJ1-1; TRBD1 is a possible D gene (5 bases). V was trimmed by 6 bases and J by 1 base, leaving 12 bases between them. This CDR3 has 13 amino acids. Germline V gene sequence: CDR1 SQVTM, CDR2 ANQGSEA.

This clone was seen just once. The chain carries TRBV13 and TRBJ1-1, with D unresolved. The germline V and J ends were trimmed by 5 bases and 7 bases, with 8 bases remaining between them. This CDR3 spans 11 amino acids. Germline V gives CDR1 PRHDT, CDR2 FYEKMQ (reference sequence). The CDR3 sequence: CASSQSFEAFF. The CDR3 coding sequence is TGTGCCAGCAGCCAATCATTTGAAGCTTTCTTT.

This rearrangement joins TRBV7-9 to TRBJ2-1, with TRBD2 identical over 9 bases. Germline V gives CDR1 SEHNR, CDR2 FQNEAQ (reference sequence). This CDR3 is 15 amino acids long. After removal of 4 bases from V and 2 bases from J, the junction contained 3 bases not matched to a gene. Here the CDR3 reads CASSSGTSPYNEQFF. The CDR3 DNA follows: TGTGCCAGCAGCTCCGGGACTAGCCCCTACAATGAGCAGTTCTTC.

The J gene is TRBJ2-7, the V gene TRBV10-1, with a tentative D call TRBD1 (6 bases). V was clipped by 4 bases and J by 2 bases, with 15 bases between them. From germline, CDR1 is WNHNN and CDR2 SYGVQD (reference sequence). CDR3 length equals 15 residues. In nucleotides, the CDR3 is TGCGCCAGCAGTGCAGTCCCGACAGGCCCCTACGAGCAGTACTTC. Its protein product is CASSAVPTGPYEQYF.

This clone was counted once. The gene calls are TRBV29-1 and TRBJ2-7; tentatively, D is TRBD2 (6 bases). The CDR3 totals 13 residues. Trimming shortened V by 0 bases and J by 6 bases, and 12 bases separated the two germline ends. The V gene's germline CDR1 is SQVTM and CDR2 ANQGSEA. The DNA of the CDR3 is TGCAGCGTTGAAGAAACGGAGGGGCGCGAGCAGTACTTC. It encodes CSVEETEGREQYF.

The CDR3 coding sequence is TGTGCCAGCAGCGCCCCACCCCCCCAGTACAATGAGCAGTTCTTC. Protein: CASSAPPPQYNEQFF. The chain links TRBV7-9 to TRBJ2-1, with D unresolved. Looked up from germline, CDR1 is SEHNR and CDR2 is FQNEAQ (reference sequence). The germline V and J ends were trimmed by 5 bases and 4 bases, with 15 bases remaining between them. The CDR3 contains 15 residues.

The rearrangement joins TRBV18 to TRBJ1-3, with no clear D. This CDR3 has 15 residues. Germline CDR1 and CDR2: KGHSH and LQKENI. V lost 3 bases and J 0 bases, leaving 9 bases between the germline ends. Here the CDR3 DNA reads TGTGCCAGCTCACCTGACATCCTCTCTGGAAACACCATATATTTT. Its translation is CASSPDILSGNTIYF.

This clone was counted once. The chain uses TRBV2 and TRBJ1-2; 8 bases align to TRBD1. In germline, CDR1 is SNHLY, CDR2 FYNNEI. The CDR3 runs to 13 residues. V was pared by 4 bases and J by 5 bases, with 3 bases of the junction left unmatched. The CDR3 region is CASSADRGYGYTF. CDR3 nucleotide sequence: TGTGCCAGCAGTGCTGACAGGGGATATGGCTACACCTTC.

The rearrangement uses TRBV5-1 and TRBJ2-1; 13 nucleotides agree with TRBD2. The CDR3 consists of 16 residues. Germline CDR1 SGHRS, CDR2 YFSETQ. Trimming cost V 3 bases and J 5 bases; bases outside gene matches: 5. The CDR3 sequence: CASSSGLAGAHNEQFF. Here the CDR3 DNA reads TGCGCCAGCAGCTCTGGACTAGCGGGAGCCCACAATGAGCAGTTCTTC.

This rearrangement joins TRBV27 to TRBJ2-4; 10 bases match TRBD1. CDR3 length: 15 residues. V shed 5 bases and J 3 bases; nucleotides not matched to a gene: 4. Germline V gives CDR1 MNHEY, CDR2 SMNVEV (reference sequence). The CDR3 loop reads CASSDRGLIKNIQYF. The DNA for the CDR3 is TGTGCCAGCAGTGACAGGGGGCTAATCAAAAACATTCAGTACTTC.

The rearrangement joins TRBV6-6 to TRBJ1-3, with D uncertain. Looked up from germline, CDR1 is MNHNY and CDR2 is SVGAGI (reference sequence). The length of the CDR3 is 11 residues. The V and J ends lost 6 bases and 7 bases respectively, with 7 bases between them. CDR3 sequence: CASSPQNTIYF. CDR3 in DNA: TGTGCCAGCAGCCCTCAGAACACCATATATTTT.

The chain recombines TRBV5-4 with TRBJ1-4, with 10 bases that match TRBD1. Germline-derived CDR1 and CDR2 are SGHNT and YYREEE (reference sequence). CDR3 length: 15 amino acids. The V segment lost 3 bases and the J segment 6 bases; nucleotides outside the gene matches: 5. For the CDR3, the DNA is TGTGCCAGCAGCTCCAGACAGGGGGCTCATGAAAAACTGTTTTTT. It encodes CASSSRQGAHEKLFF. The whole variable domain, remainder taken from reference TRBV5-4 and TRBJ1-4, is ETGVTQSPTHLIKTRGQQVTLRCSSQSGHNTVSWYQQALGQGPQFIFQYYREEENGRGNFPPRFSGLQFPNYSSELNVNALELDDSALYLCASSSRQGAHEKLFFGSGTQLSVL.

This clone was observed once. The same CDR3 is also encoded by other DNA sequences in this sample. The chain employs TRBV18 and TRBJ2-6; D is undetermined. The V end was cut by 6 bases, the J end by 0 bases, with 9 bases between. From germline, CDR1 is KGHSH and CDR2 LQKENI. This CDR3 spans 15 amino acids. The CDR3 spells CASSPVGSGANVLTF. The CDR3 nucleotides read TGTGCCAGCTCCCCCGTCGGCTCTGGGGCCAACGTCCTGACTTTC.

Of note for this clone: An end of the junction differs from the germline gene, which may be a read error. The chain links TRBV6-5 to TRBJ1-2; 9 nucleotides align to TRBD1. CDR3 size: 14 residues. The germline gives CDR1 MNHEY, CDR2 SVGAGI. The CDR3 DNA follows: TGTGCCAGCAGTAACTCCGGGACAGGGACTGGCTACACCTTC. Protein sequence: CASSNSGTGTGYTF.

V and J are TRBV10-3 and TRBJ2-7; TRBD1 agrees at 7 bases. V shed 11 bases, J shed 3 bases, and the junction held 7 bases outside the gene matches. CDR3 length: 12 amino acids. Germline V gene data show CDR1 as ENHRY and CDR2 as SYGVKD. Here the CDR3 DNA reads TGTGCCGTCGGGGACAGCGTCTACGAGCAGTACTTC. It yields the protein CAVGDSVYEQYF.

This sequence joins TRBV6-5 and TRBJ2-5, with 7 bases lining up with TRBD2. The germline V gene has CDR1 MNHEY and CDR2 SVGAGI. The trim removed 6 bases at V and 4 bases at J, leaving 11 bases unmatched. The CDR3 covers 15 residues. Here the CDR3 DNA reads TGTGCCAGCAGCGGGACTATTGGGCTCTTAGAGACCCAGTACTTC. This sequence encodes CASSGTIGLLETQYF.

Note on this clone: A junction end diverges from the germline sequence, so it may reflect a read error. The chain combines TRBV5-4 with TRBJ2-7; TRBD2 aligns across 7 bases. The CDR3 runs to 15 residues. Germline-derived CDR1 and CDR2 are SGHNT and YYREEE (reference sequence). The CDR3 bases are TGTGCCAACAGCCCGGGGGGTGGCGGGGCCTACGAGCAGTACTTC. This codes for CANSPGGGGAYEQYF.

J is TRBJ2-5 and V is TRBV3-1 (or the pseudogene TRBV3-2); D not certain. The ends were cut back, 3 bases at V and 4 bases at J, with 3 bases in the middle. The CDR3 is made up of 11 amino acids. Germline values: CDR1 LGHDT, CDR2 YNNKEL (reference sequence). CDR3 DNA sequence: TGTGCCAGCAGCCACTTAGAGACCCAGTACTTC. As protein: CASSHLETQYF.

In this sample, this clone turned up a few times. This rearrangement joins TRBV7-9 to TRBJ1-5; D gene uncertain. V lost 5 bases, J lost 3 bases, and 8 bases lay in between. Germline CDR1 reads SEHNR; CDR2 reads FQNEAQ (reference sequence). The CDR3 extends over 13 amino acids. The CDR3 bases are TGTGCCAGCAGCCTAAACCCCAATCAGCCCCAGCATTTT. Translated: CASSLNPNQPQHF.

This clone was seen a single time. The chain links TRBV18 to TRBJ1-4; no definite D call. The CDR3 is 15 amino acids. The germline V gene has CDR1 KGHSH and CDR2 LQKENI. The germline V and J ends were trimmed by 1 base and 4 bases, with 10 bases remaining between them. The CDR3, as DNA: TGTGCCAGCTCACCACGGTCCGGAGGTAATGAAAAACTGTTTTTT. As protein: CASSPRSGGNEKLFF.

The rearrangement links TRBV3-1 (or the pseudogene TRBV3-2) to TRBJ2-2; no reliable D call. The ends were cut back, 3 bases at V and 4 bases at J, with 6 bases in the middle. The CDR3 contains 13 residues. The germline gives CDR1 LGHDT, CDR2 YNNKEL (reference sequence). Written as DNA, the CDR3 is TGTGCCAGCAGCCAGGCGGTCACCGGGGAGCTGTTTTTT. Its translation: CASSQAVTGELFF.

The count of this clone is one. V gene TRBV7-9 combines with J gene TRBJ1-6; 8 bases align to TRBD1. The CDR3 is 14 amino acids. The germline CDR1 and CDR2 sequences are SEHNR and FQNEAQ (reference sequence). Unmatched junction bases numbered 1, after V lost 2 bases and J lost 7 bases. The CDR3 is CASSLRQGNSPLHF. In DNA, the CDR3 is TGTGCCAGCAGCTTAAGACAGGGGAATTCACCCCTCCACTTT.

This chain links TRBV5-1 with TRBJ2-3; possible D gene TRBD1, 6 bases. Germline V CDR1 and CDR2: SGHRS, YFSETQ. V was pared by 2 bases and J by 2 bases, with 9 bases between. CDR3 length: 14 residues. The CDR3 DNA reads TGCGCCAGCAGCTTAACAGGGCTCACAGATACGCAGTATTTT. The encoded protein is CASSLTGLTDTQYF.

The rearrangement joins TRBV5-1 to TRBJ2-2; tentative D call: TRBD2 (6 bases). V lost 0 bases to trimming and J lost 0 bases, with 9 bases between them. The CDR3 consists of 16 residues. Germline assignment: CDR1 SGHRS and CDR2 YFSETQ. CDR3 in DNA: TGCGCCAGCAGCTTGGCGCCTAGCGCGAACACCGGGGAGCTGTTTTTT. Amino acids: CASSLAPSANTGELFF.

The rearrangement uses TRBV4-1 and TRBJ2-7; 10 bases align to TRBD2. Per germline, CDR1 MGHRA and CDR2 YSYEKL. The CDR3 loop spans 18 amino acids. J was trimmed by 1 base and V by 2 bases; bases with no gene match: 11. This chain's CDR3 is CASSQIVKKAGGSYEQYF. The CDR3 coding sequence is TGCGCCAGCAGCCAAATAGTCAAAAAAGCGGGAGGGTCCTACGAGCAGTACTTC.

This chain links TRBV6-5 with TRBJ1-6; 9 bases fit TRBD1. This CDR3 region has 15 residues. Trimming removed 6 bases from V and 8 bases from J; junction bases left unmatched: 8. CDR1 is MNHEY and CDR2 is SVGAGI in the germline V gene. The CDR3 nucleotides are TGTGCCAGCAGGGTTCCGGGACAGGGATATTCACCCCTCCACTTT. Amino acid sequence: CASRVPGQGYSPLHF.

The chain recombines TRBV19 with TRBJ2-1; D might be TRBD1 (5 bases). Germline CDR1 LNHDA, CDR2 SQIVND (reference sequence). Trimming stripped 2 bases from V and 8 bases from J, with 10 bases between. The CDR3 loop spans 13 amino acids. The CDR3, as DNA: TGTGCCAGTAGTATAAGGACAAAAGATGAGCAGTTCTTC. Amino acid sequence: CASSIRTKDEQFF. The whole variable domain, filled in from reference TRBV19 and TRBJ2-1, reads DGGITQSPKYLFRKEGQNVTLSCEQNLNHDAMYWYRQDPGQGLRLIYYSQIVNDFQKGDIAEGYSVSREKKESFPLTVTSAQKNPTAFYLCASSIRTKDEQFFGPGTRLTVL.

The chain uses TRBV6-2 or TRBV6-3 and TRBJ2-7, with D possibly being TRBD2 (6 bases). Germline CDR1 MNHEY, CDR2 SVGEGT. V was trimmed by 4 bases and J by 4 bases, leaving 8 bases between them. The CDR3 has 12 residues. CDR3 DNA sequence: TGTGCCAGCAGTTGGCGGGGTTACGAGCAGTACTTC. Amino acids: CASSWRGYEQYF.